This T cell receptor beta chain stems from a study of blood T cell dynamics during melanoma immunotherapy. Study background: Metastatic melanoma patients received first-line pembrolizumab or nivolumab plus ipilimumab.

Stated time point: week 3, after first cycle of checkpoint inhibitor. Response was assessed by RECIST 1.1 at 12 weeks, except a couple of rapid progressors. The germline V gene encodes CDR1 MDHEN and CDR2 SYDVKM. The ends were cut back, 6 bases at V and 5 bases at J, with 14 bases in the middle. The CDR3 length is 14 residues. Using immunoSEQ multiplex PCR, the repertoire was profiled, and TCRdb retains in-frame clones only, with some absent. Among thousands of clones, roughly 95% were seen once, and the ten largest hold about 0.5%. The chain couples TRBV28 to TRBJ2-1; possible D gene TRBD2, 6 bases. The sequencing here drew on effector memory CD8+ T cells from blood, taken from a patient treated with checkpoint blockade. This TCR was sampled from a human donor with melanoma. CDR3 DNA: TGTGCCAGCAGGCTGGCGGGACCTAACAATGAGCAGTTCTTC. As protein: CASRLAGPNNEQFF.